One T cell receptor (beta chain) is described in this entry. Its specificity is not known. Germline CDR1 and CDR2: MNHNS and SASEGT. The CDR3 spans 15 residues. V lost 1 base, J lost 3 bases, and 1 base stayed unmatched. This specimen belongs to a study of neoadjuvant anti-PD-1 for oral cavity cancer. Study-level findings and limits: Pretreatment Treg/Th17 ratio correlated inversely with post-treatment tumor clonality.

PBMC libraries mostly used about 490 ng of input genomic DNA, with six replicates per sample. Libraries were prepared by immunoSEQ multiplex PCR; TCRdb keeps only in-frame clonotypes and omits some of them. The sample contains 50,000 to 65,000 clones, more than 60% of which appear only once. The material was PBMCs, obtained before nivolumab (anti-PD-1) treatment. The source of this sequence is a person between 40 and 85 years old with oral cavity squamous cell carcinoma. The V and J genes are TRBV6-1 and TRBJ1-5; 9 bases agree with TRBD1. The CDR3 region has the DNA TGTGCCAGCAGTGAAGGGGACAGGGACAATCAGCCCCAGCATTTT. Translated: CASSEGDRDNQPQHF.